Listed below are T cell receptor beta chains from one sample, sequenced in a study of radiotherapy plus CTLA-4 blockade in lung cancer. Data came from immunoSEQ multiplex PCR; TCRdb stores just in-frame clones and leaves some out. The data show tens of thousands of clones, with roughly 80% seen just once and about 2.7% held by the top ten. Sequenced material: peripheral blood, taken from a patient treated with radiotherapy plus ipilimumab. The receptor source for this set is a human donor with non-small cell lung cancer whose response to radiotherapy plus ipilimumab could not be evaluated. CDR3s include the opening cysteine and the closing phenylalanine or tryptophan. D genes are given only for firm matches. Some rows mark clone size as missing; the rest say once, few, many or name a class of expanded clone.

V	J	D	size	DNA	CDR3
TRBV6-5	TRBJ2-7	-	-	TGTGCCAGCAGAAGAGCAGGGGCGGGCCTCTACGAGCAGTACTTC	CASRRAGAGLYEQYF
TRBV30	TRBJ2-6	TRBD1	-	TGTGCCTGGAGTTCCACAGGGGGCGCTGGGGCCAACGTCCTGACTTTC	CAWSSTGGAGANVLTF
TRBV4-2	TRBJ2-5	TRBD1	-	TGTGCCAGCAGCCAAGAGAAGGGGGCTGCTGCAGAGACCCAGTACTTC	CASSQEKGAAAETQYF
TRBV7-2	TRBJ2-1	-	-	TGTGCCAGCAGCATGGGGGGGGGCCACTCCTACAATGAGCAGTTCTTC	CASSMGGGHSYNEQFF
TRBV28	TRBJ2-1	-	-	TGTGCCAGCAGTTCACTCTGGGACCAGGGGGGCAATGAGCAGTTCTTC	CASSSLWDQGGNEQFF
TRBV6-5	TRBJ2-1	TRBD2	-	TGTGCCAGCCGGGGGGGGGCCCCCTACAATGAGCAGTTCTTC	CASRGGAPYNEQFF
TRBV6-5	TRBJ1-1	-	-	TGTGCCAGCAGTGGCGACAGGCCAGTGAACACTGAAGCTTTCTTT	CASSGDRPVNTEAFF
TRBV7-6	TRBJ2-3	TRBD2	-	TGTGCCAGCAGCTTAGTTAGCGGGGGGAGGACAGATACGCAGTATTTT	CASSLVSGGRTDTQYF
TRBV5-1	TRBJ2-3	TRBD2	few	TGCGCCAGCAGCTTGGCCGGGGGGGTTCCAGCTGGCACAGATACGCAGTATTTT	CASSLAGGVPAGTDTQYF
TRBV27	TRBJ1-5	-	-	TGTGCCAGCAGTTTAGCAGGGGAACGTCAGCCCCAGCATTTT	CASSLAGERQPQHF
TRBV19	TRBJ1-2	TRBD1	-	TGTGCCAGTAGTACCCCGACCGACAGGGTAAACGGCTATGGCTACACCTTC	CASSTPTDRVNGYGYTF
TRBV28	TRBJ1-5	TRBD1	-	TGTGCCAGCAGTTCCCCGGACAGGGGCAATCAGCCCCAGCATTTT	CASSSPDRGNQPQHF
TRBV5-6	TRBJ2-7	-	-	TGTGCCAGCAGCTTGGGGACTAACGCCTCCTACGAGCAGTACTTC	CASSLGTNASYEQYF
TRBV28	TRBJ2-5	TRBD2	-	TGTGCCAGCGGGTTAGCGGGGGAGACCCAGTACTTC	CASGLAGETQYF
TRBV5-1	TRBJ1-4	TRBD1	-	TGCGCCAGCAGCCTCGGACAGGGATCCCCTAATGAAAAACTGTTTTTT	CASSLGQGSPNEKLFF
TRBV29-1	TRBJ1-4	TRBD1	-	TGCAGCGCCCTGGGACAGGGTAATGAAAAACTGTTTTTT	CSALGQGNEKLFF
TRBV5-1	TRBJ1-2	TRBD1	-	TGCGCCAGCAGCTTGGAAGGGGGCGGATTCTATGGCTACACCTTC	CASSLEGGGFYGYTF
TRBV7-2	TRBJ2-5	TRBD2	-	TGTGCCAGCAGCTCGGGGACTAGCGGATTCCAAGAGACCCAGTACTTC	CASSSGTSGFQETQYF
TRBV7-9	TRBJ2-7	-	-	TGTGCCAGCAGCCCCCCCGGTCGGGGGGCATCAAAGCAGTACTTC	CASSPPGRGASKQYF
TRBV7-2	TRBJ2-5	TRBD2	-	TGTGCCAGCAGCCTAGGGACTAGCGGGTACCAAGAGACCCAGTACTTC	CASSLGTSGYQETQYF
TRBV5-1	TRBJ2-7	-	few	TGCGCCAGCAGCTCGACCCGGGAGTACGAGCAGTACTTC	CASSSTREYEQYF
TRBV28	TRBJ1-2	-	-	TGTGCCAGCCAACGGTCCCCCCGGGGCTATGGCTACACCTTC	CASQRSPRGYGYTF
TRBV5-1	TRBJ2-3	-	once	TGCGCCAGCAGCTTGGACCGTCGCGCTAGCAGGACAGATACGCAGTATTTT	CASSLDRRASRTDTQYF
TRBV6-5	TRBJ1-2	-	medium-sized	TGTGCCAGCAGGCCCCGAATCGCAGGGTATGGCTACACCTTC	CASRPRIAGYGYTF
TRBV6-5	TRBJ2-3	-	-	TGTGCCAGCAGTTACCCGGGAGCGGGAGATACGCAGTATTTT	CASSYPGAGDTQYF
TRBV9	TRBJ2-5	-	once	TGTGCCAGCAGCGTAGGGGCCCACGGGGAGCAAGAGACCCAGTACTTC	CASSVGAHGEQETQYF
TRBV5-1	TRBJ2-5	TRBD2	-	TGCGCCAGCAGCCCTGGACTAGCGGGGGGTCAAGAGACCCAGTACTTC	CASSPGLAGGQETQYF
TRBV6-5	TRBJ2-2	TRBD2	few	TGTGCCAGCAGTCCTAGCGGGAACACCGGGGAGCTGTTTTTT	CASSPSGNTGELFF
TRBV7-3	TRBJ2-5	TRBD2	-	TGTGCCAGCAGCTTGGCGGGAGGGCCCTCAGAGACCCAGTACTTC	CASSLAGGPSETQYF
TRBV4-1	TRBJ2-1	TRBD2	-	TGCGCCAGCAGCCAAGGTGGGTTAGCGGGGGGCCGAAATGAGCAGTTCTTC	CASSQGGLAGGRNEQFF
TRBV6-1	TRBJ2-2	TRBD2	-	TGTGCCAGCAGTAAACTAGCGGAGCGGACCGGGGAGCTGTTTTTT	CASSKLAERTGELFF
TRBV28	TRBJ1-5	-	-	TGTGCCAGCAGAAACGGGGGCAATCAGCCCCAGCATTTT	CASRNGGNQPQHF
TRBV18	TRBJ1-1	-	-	TGTGCCAGCTCACACGACAGCATGAACACTGAAGCTTTCTTT	CASSHDSMNTEAFF
TRBV29-1	TRBJ2-7	-	-	TGCAGCGTTGAAGATGAGGGTTGGCAGGGGCGTTCCTACGAGCAGTACTTC	CSVEDEGWQGRSYEQYF
TRBV2	TRBJ1-5	-	few	TGTGCCAGCAGTGAGGAGGGACGTCAGCCCCAGCATTTT	CASSEEGRQPQHF
TRBV5-1	TRBJ1-5	-	-	TGCGCCAGCAGCTTGTTAGGGGGACAGCCCCAGCATTTT	CASSLLGGQPQHF
TRBV7-3	TRBJ2-1	TRBD2	once	TGTGCCAGCAGCTCTTTTAGCCCTAGCGGGAGCCACAATGAGCAGTTCTTC	CASSSFSPSGSHNEQFF
TRBV7-9	TRBJ2-3	TRBD2	-	TGTGCCAGCAGCATGACTAGCGCTAGCACAGATACGCAGTATTTT	CASSMTSASTDTQYF
TRBV29-1	TRBJ1-5	-	-	TGCAGACAGCCCTATAGCAATCAGCCCCAGCATTTT	CRQPYSNQPQHF
TRBV5-4	TRBJ1-4	-	-	TGTGCCAGCAGCTTGGTTGGCGGGGAAGGAGAAAAACTGTTTTTT	CASSLVGGEGEKLFF
TRBV1	TRBJ2-1	-	-	TGCACCAGCAGCCAAGATCTGGCTAGCGGGAGAGGGTTCCACAATGAGCAGTTCTTC	CTSSQDLASGRGFHNEQFF
TRBV28	TRBJ2-3	TRBD2	once	TGTGCCAGCAGAATAGCGGGAGAGGATACGCAGTATTTT	CASRIAGEDTQYF
TRBV7-4	TRBJ1-5	TRBD1	-	TGTACCAGCAGCCTCCGGGACAGGGGAACCATTAGCAATCAGCCCCAGCATTTT	CTSSLRDRGTISNQPQHF
TRBV2	TRBJ2-1	TRBD2	-	TGTGCCAGCAGACTAGCTAGCGGGGACAATGAGCAGTTCTTC	CASRLASGDNEQFF
TRBV28	TRBJ2-7	TRBD2	-	TGTGCCAGCAGTGTAAGCGGGGGGACCTACGAGCAGTACTTC	CASSVSGGTYEQYF
TRBV18	TRBJ2-3	TRBD2	-	TGTGCCAGCTCACCAGGCGGAGGGAGGGCCTCTGGGACAGATACGCAGTATTTT	CASSPGGGRASGTDTQYF
TRBV6-4	TRBJ2-7	TRBD1	-	TGTGCCAGCAACGAATCCCAAACCGGGACAGGGGGCGCGGAGCAGTACTTC	CASNESQTGTGGAEQYF
TRBV5-1	TRBJ2-1	TRBD2	-	TGCGCCAGCAGGTGGACTAGCGAGTACAATGAGCAGTTCTTC	CASRWTSEYNEQFF
TRBV5-1	TRBJ2-1	TRBD2	-	TGCGCCAGCAGCTTGCGGACTAGCGGGAACAATGAGCAGTTCTTC	CASSLRTSGNNEQFF
TRBV14	TRBJ2-7	-	-	TGTGCCAGCAGCCAAGATCTTTCCCCAGGGTACTCCTACGAGCAGTACTTC	CASSQDLSPGYSYEQYF
TRBV28	TRBJ2-7	TRBD1	few	TGTGCCAGCAGTCAACCCCGGGCAGGGGGCGGGAACGAGCAGTACTTC	CASSQPRAGGGNEQYF